This T cell receptor beta chain was profiled in a study of T cell changes during pregnancy in multiple sclerosis. TCRdb's table, derived via immunoSEQ multiplex PCR, lists solely in-frame clones and lacks some. The data hold around 56,000 clones, with about 94% observed a single time. Germline-derived CDR1 and CDR2 are SGHRS and YFSETQ. V lost 0 bases, J lost 2 bases, and 11 bases lay in between. The CDR3 has 15 residues. Material: CD8+ T cells from peripheral blood mononuclear cells, obtained after pregnancy. The sequence derives from a female donor with multiple sclerosis, enrolled in a pregnancy study. The V call is TRBV5-1, the J call TRBJ1-2; perhaps TRBD1 as D (5 bases). CDR3 in DNA: TGCGCCAGCAGCTTGGTTGCGGGGGGGAACTATGGCTACACCTTC. It translates to CASSLVAGGNYGYTF.